The rows below give T cell receptor beta chains drawn from one sample of a study of OX40 agonist ivuxolimab in advanced cancers. Repertoires were generated with immunoSEQ multiplex PCR, while TCRdb's copy carries only in-frame clones and drops some. The data show fewer than 100,000 clones, roughly 85% seen once. Material: CD4+ or CD8+ T cells sorted from blood, obtained in a trial of the OX40 agonist ivuxolimab. The receptor source for this set is an adult with an advanced solid tumor such as melanoma, head and neck, liver or kidney cancer. Each CDR3 is given with its conserved first and last residue. D genes are given only for firm matches. A clone size is listed for some rows: how often the clone was seen (once, few, many), or a class if it is expanded.

d_gene | abundance | j_gene | v_gene | CDR3nt | CDR3aa
TRBD1 | NA | TRBJ1-1 | TRBV2 | TGTGCCAGCAGCGTACAGGGGGTTACCACTGAAGCTTTCTTT | CASSVQGVTTEAFF
TRBD1 | NA | TRBJ2-5 | TRBV19 | TGTGCCAGTAGTACACGGACAGGGCTACACCAAGAGACCCAGTACTTC | CASSTRTGLHQETQYF
NA | NA | TRBJ1-4 | TRBV10-3 | TGTGCCATCAGTGGATCCGCAACTAATGAAAAACTGTTTTTT | CAISGSATNEKLFF
NA | NA | TRBJ1-4 | TRBV11-2 | TGTGCCAGCAGCTTAGTTACCGTCGGTGAAAAACTGTTTTTT | CASSLVTVGEKLFF
TRBD2 | NA | TRBJ2-2 | TRBV9 | TGTGCCAGCAGGTACGGGGGGGACTCGAACACCGGGGAGCTGTTTTTT | CASRYGGDSNTGELFF
NA | once | TRBJ2-3 | TRBV5-6 | TGTGCCAGCAGCTTGGATCCCCGCCAAGCTGGGACAGATACGCAGTATTTT | CASSLDPRQAGTDTQYF
NA | NA | TRBJ2-3 | TRBV11-2 | TGTGCCAGCAGCGCACCGGGATTTACAGATACGCAGTATTTT | CASSAPGFTDTQYF
NA | NA | TRBJ1-2 | TRBV5-6 | TGTGCCAGCAGCTTGAACACTATCTATGGCTACACCTTC | CASSLNTIYGYTF
NA | NA | TRBJ1-4 | TRBV7-2 | TGTGCCAGCCGCCTAGGACGTACTAATGAAAAACTGTTTTTT | CASRLGRTNEKLFF
NA | NA | TRBJ1-2 | TRBV7-8 | TGTGCCAGCAGCCTCTTGGCGGAGGCCTATGGCTACACCTTC | CASSLLAEAYGYTF
TRBD1 | NA | TRBJ1-5 | TRBV7-2 | TGTGCCAGCAGCTTCGGACAGGGTTCCAATCAGCCCCAGCATTTT | CASSFGQGSNQPQHF
TRBD1 | NA | TRBJ2-1 | TRBV10-3 | TGTGCCATCAGTGGACAGGGGGCGTCGAATGAGCAGTTCTTC | CAISGQGASNEQFF
NA | NA | TRBJ2-1 | TRBV6-1 | TGTGCCAGCAGTGAACAGACTATGAATGAGCAGTTCTTC | CASSEQTMNEQFF
NA | once | TRBJ1-2 | TRBV9 | TGTGCCAGCAGCGTAGGCCGCACAAACTATGGCTACACCTTC | CASSVGRTNYGYTF
NA | NA | TRBJ2-3 | TRBV27 | TGTGCCAGCAGTTATGGACGTCCCCGGGATACGCAGTATTTT | CASSYGRPRDTQYF
NA | NA | TRBJ2-7 | TRBV6-1 | TGTGCCAGCAGTGAGGCCCCCACTCGTAAGTACTTC | CASSEAPTRKYF